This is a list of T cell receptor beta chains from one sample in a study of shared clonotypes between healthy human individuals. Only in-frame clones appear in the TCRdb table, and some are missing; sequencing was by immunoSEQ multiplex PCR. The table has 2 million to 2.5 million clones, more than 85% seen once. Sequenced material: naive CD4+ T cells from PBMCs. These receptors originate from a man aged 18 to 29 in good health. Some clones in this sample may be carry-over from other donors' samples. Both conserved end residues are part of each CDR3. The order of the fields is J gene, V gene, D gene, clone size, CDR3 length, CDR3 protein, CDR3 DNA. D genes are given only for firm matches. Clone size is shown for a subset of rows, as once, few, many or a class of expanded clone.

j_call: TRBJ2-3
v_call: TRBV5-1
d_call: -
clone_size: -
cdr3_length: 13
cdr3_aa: CASSLETSQAQYF
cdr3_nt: TGCGCCAGCAGCTTGGAAACTAGCCAGGCGCAGTATTTT

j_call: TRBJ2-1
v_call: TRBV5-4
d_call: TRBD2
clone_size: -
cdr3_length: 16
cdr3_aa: CASSSGTSGTYNEQFF
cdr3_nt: TGTGCCAGCAGCTCAGGGACTAGCGGAACCTACAATGAGCAGTTCTTC

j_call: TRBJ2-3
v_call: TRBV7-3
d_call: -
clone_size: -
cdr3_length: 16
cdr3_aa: CASSYGTHRSTDTQYF
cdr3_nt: TGTGCCAGCAGCTACGGGACTCACCGAAGCACAGATACGCAGTATTTT

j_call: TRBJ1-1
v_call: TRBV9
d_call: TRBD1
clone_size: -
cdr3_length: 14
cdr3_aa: CASSGDSRLTEAFF
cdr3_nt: TGTGCCAGCAGCGGGGACAGCCGGCTCACTGAAGCTTTCTTT

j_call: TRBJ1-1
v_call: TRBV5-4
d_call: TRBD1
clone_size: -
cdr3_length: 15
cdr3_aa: CASTPPDRAWTEAFF
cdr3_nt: TGTGCCAGCACCCCCCCCGACAGGGCTTGGACTGAAGCTTTCTTT

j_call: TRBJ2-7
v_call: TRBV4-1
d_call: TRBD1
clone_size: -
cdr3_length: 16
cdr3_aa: CASSQGIDRGVYEQYF
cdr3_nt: TGCGCCAGCAGCCAAGGAATCGACAGGGGAGTTTACGAGCAGTACTTC

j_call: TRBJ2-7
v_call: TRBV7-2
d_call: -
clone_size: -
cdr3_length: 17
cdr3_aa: CASSYPSSGVSSYEQYF
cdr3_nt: TGTGCCAGCAGCTACCCCTCGTCGGGAGTAAGCTCCTACGAGCAGTACTTC

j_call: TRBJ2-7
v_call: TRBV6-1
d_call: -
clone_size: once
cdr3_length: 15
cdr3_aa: CASSARGAGRNEQYF
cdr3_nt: TGTGCCAGCAGTGCCCGAGGGGCAGGGAGAAACGAGCAGTACTTC

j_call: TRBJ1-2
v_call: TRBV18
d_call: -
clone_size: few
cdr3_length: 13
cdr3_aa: CASSPSGTYGYTF
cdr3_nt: TGTGCCAGCTCACCATCAGGGACTTATGGCTACACCTTC

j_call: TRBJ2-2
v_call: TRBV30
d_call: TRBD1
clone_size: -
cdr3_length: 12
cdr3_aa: CAWTQGAGELFF
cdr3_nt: TGTGCCTGGACCCAGGGGGCCGGGGAGCTGTTTTTT